Listed here is a single T cell receptor (beta chain). Its matching antigen is unknown. Stimulation used 10 ug/mL lysate from CMV-infected fibroblasts. Sorting selected CD4+ T cells upregulating both CD40 ligand and CD69. These data come from a study of persistence of HIV-infected CD4 T cells. CDR1 and CDR2 from the germline V gene are DFQATT and SNEGSKA (reference sequence). This CDR3 has 11 residues. V lost 4 bases and J 2 bases, leaving 6 bases between the germline ends. The immunoSEQ assay was version 4, run in survey mode. Produced via immunoSEQ multiplex PCR; TCRdb's table is partial and in-frame only. The sample yields over 15,000 clones, roughly 61% seen once.

The source is an adult woman with HIV who was CMV-seropositive. V gene TRBV20-1 combines with J gene TRBJ2-7; D not certain. Sequences were derived from CD4+ T cells sorted from PBMCs after roughly 19-hour stimulation, sampled from a patient who received antiretroviral therapy. CDR3 sequence (DNA): TGCAGTGCTATGGGAACCTACGAGCAGTACTTC. The encoded protein is CSAMGTYEQYF.